Shown below are 23 T cell receptor beta chains from a single sample sequenced in a study of T cell repertoires in cytomegalovirus infection (dated by TCRdb to between 2018 and 2021). Data came from an Illumina HiSeq 1500. TCRdb cleaned the public reads at Q25 with fastp, built clones with MiXCR and kept in-frame beta chains. For every CDR3 protein sequence, its rows merge into one entry that carries the most common genes and DNA. The sample table shows approximately 550,000 distinct CDR3 sequences, and more than 15% are seen once. More than 20% of the sample comes from the top ten. Source material: CD8+ T cells from PBMCs. These receptors were obtained from a human donor in good health (CMV status not recorded). Some clones in this sample may be carry-over from other donors' samples.

Details on this clonotype: An end of the junction differs from the germline gene, which may be a read error. V and J are TRBV28 and TRBJ1-3; D gene ambiguous. Germline V gene sequence: CDR1 MDHEN, CDR2 SYDVKM. The CDR3 runs 14 residues. CDR3 in amino acids: CASSAWTEGNTIFF. CDR3 DNA sequence: TGTGCCAGCAGTGCCTGGACGGAGGGAAACACCATATTTTTT.

This clonotype was recorded at least ten times. This chain joins TRBV7-9 and TRBJ1-2, with 8 nucleotides matching TRBD1. V lost 3 bases to trimming and J lost 5 bases; unmatched junction nucleotides: 5. This CDR3 region has 14 residues. Germline CDR1 reads SEHNR; CDR2 reads FQNEAQ (reference sequence). The CDR3 nucleotides read TGTGCCAGCAGCTTGTCGGGACAGGTATATGGCTACACCTTC. Amino acid sequence: CASSLSGQVYGYTF.

This clonotype came up many times. A much larger clone lies a single base off, so this may be a read error. The chain has TRBV7-6 and TRBJ2-1; D uncertain. Trimming removed 5 bases at V and 0 bases at J, with 11 bases between. Looked up from germline, CDR1 is SGHVS and CDR2 is FNYEAQ. CDR3 length: 15 residues. This CDR3 reads CASSLSWSSYNEQFF. CDR3 in DNA: TGTGCCAGCAGCCTTAGCTGGAGCTCCTACAATGAGCAGTTCTTC.

The genes are TRBV4-1 and TRBJ2-2, with D maybe TRBD2 (6 bases). The V end lost 2 bases, the J end lost 3 bases, and 7 bases lay between the germline ends. CDR3 size: 14 residues. Looked up from germline, CDR1 is MGHRA and CDR2 is YSYEKL. The CDR3 DNA follows: TGCGCCAGCAGCCAATGGGGGGACACCGGGGAGCTGTTTTTT. Amino acid sequence: CASSQWGDTGELFF.

This clonotype was picked up a small number of times. The rearrangement uses TRBV19 and TRBJ2-7; 7 positions agree with TRBD1. Germline CDR1 is LNHDA and CDR2 is SQIVND (reference sequence). V gave up 4 bases and J gave up 0 bases; unmatched junction bases: 3. The length of the CDR3 is 14 residues. The CDR3 here is CASSTGTVSYEQYF. CDR3 nucleotides: TGTGCCAGTAGTACTGGGACAGTCTCCTACGAGCAGTACTTC.

This clonotype was seen ten or more times. The chain carries TRBV28 and TRBJ2-1, with TRBD2 matching 10 bases. The CDR3 is made up of 15 amino acids. Germline V gives CDR1 MDHEN, CDR2 SYDVKM. The V and J ends lost 8 bases and 2 bases, in that order; junction bases with no gene match: 6. The CDR3: CASQRSGRAYNEQFF. In DNA form, the CDR3 reads TGTGCCAGCCAAAGGAGCGGGAGGGCCTACAATGAGCAGTTCTTC.

This clonotype showed up just a few times. This rearrangement joins TRBV28 to TRBJ2-3, with 7 bases that match TRBD2. Trimming removed 2 bases from V and 4 bases from J; junction bases left unmatched: 6. CDR3 length: 15 amino acids. Germline lookup yields CDR1 MDHEN and CDR2 SYDVKM. CDR3 coding DNA: TGTGCCAGCAGTTTAAGGCGTCGGGAGGCAGATACGCAGTATTTT. Protein sequence: CASSLRRREADTQYF.

This clonotype came up many times. The chain has TRBV7-9 and TRBJ2-7, with D unclear. Germline CDR1 reads SEHNR; CDR2 reads FQNEAQ (reference sequence). The CDR3 length is 19 residues. V shed 4 bases and J shed 2 bases, with 27 bases lying between them. The CDR3 DNA reads TGTGCCAGCAGCTATTCTCGGGCACTGGAAAAGCCCATAGCCTACGAGCAGTACTTC. Its translation is CASSYSRALEKPIAYEQYF.

This clonotype was seen a few times. The chain recombines TRBV7-9 with TRBJ1-1; TRBD1 agrees at 9 bases. Germline V gives CDR1 SEHNR, CDR2 FQNEAQ (reference sequence). This CDR3 is built from 13 residues. V gave up 5 bases and J gave up 8 bases; unmatched junction bases: 6. CDR3 sequence (DNA): TGTGCCAGCAGCCCAGATACAGGGGGCGAAGCTTTCTTT. Translation gives CASSPDTGGEAFF.

This rearrangement joins TRBV6-6 to TRBJ1-1, with TRBD1 matching over 8 bases. This CDR3 contains 18 residues. V was pared by 3 bases and J by 1 base, with 13 bases of the junction left unmatched. The germline gives CDR1 MNHNY, CDR2 SVGAGI (reference sequence). As DNA, the CDR3 is TGTGCCAGCAGTTATCGAGGGGCAGGGGGCGGGGAGAACACTGAAGCTTTCTTT. Translating gives CASSYRGAGGGENTEAFF.

This chain uses TRBV4-2 with TRBJ2-3; D might be TRBD2 (5 bases). Germline V gene data show CDR1 as LGHNA and CDR2 as YNFKEQ. V lost 8 bases and J lost 6, with 15 bases in between. The CDR3 spans 13 residues. The CDR3 region has the DNA TGTGCCAGCTTGGACTCGCTGCGGGATACGCAGTATTTT. Translating it yields CASLDSLRDTQYF.

The chain joins TRBV12-5 to TRBJ2-7; D might be TRBD1 or TRBD2, each matching 7 bases. CDR3 length equals 14 residues. The V end lost 7 bases, the J end lost 1 base, and 14 bases lay between the germline ends. Germline-derived CDR1 and CDR2 are LGHNT and FRNRAP. CDR3 region: CASAFRGGSYEQYF. DNA of the CDR3: TGTGCTAGTGCTTTCAGGGGGGGATCCTACGAGCAGTACTTC.

The table lists this clonotype with a few counts. The chain uses TRBV28 and TRBJ2-1; D gene unclear. Germline assignment: CDR1 MDHEN and CDR2 SYDVKM. V dropped 8 bases and J dropped 1 base, with 9 bases sitting between them. This CDR3 contains 13 residues. The CDR3 protein is CASCGGSYNEQFF. CDR3 DNA sequence: TGTGCCAGCTGCGGCGGATCCTACAATGAGCAGTTCTTC.

This rearrangement joins TRBV5-1 to TRBJ2-1; 9 bases align to TRBD1. This CDR3 is built from 16 residues. Trimming took 5 bases from V and 2 from J; bases not matched to a gene: 8. CDR1 SGHRS and CDR2 YFSETQ come from the germline V gene. The CDR3 DNA follows: TGCGCCAGCAGTTCTACCGGGACAGGGCCCTACAATGAGCAGTTCTTC. Amino acids: CASSSTGTGPYNEQFF.

The V and J genes are TRBV19 and TRBJ1-2; a weak D match, TRBD1 (5 bases). Trimming left V 4 bases short and J 4 bases short, with 16 bases between. The germline CDR1 and CDR2 sequences are LNHDA and SQIVND (reference sequence). The CDR3 runs 15 residues. This chain's CDR3 is CASSRSGGRRYGYTF. Here the CDR3 DNA reads TGTGCCAGTAGTAGGTCCGGGGGAAGGCGCTATGGCTACACCTTC.

This clonotype was seen ten or more times. The J gene is TRBJ1-2, the V gene TRBV6-5, with D possibly matching TRBD1 (5 bases). The CDR3 sequence is 16 residues long. Trimming took 5 bases from V and 3 from J, leaving 19 bases between them. Germline CDR1 and CDR2: MNHEY and SVGAGI. The CDR3 DNA reads TGTGCCAGCAGTCCCTCCGGGACCCCTGCCTACTATGGCTACACCTTC. This gives the protein CASSPSGTPAYYGYTF.

This clonotype was observed a few times. The CDR3 is CAISADRTGTDTQYF. DNA of the CDR3: TGTGCCATCAGTGCGGACAGGACGGGCACAGATACGCAGTATTTT. V is TRBV10-3 and J is TRBJ2-3; 7 nucleotides agree with TRBD1. CDR3 length equals 15 residues. The ends lost 4 bases at V and 1 base at J; junction bases unmatched: 5. Germline V gene sequence: CDR1 ENHRY, CDR2 SYGVKD.

The chain links TRBV2 to TRBJ1-4, with unresolved D. CDR1 is SNHLY and CDR2 is FYNNEI in the germline V gene. Between the trimmed V and J ends, which lost 6 bases and 1 base, there was a span of 12 bases. CDR3 length: 15 residues. The CDR3 nucleotides are TGTGCCAGCAGAGCGTTGGAGCAAACTAATGAAAAACTGTTTTTT. This translates into CASRALEQTNEKLFF.

Ten or more counts support this clonotype. The V gene is TRBV6-5, the J gene TRBJ2-1, with TRBD1 matching 7 bases. V lost 4 bases to trimming and J lost 3 bases; unmatched junction nucleotides: 6. Germline lookup yields CDR1 MNHEY and CDR2 SVGAGI. The CDR3 loop spans 15 amino acids. CDR3: CASSLRGQHYNEQFF. Here the CDR3 DNA reads TGTGCCAGCAGTTTGAGGGGACAGCACTACAATGAGCAGTTCTTC.

This clonotype was recorded many times. The chain carries TRBV6-5 and TRBJ2-1, with unresolved D. V was pared by 6 bases and J by 5 bases, with 17 bases between. Germline CDR1 and CDR2: MNHEY and SVGAGI. The CDR3 spans 15 residues. The CDR3 DNA is TGTGCCAGCAGGTACCTCTCCGGTCGGGACAATGAGCAGTTCTTC. Translated: CASRYLSGRDNEQFF.

This clonotype was picked up a small number of times. The chain combines TRBV28 with TRBJ2-1, with 11 positions matching TRBD1. The CDR3 is made up of 15 amino acids. The V segment lost 4 bases and the J segment 4 bases; nucleotides outside the gene matches: 3. The germline CDR1 and CDR2 sequences are MDHEN and SYDVKM. The CDR3 sequence: CASSWTGGRYNEQFF. The CDR3 coding sequence is TGTGCCAGCAGTTGGACAGGGGGCCGTTACAATGAGCAGTTCTTC.

The gene calls are TRBV7-9 and TRBJ2-3, with 13 bases aligning to TRBD2. The length of the CDR3 is 15 residues. Germline assignment: CDR1 SEHNR and CDR2 FQNEAQ (reference sequence). V was pared by 8 bases and J by 5 bases, with 7 bases of the junction left unmatched. The CDR3 nucleotides read TGTGCCAGCCGCGGACTAGCGGGAGTTCGAGATACGCAGTATTTT. Translation gives CASRGLAGVRDTQYF.

CDR3: CASSFPDRNTEAFF. The CDR3 region has the DNA TGTGCCAGCAGTTTCCCAGACAGAAACACTGAAGCTTTCTTT. The chain joins TRBV12-3 or TRBV12-4 to TRBJ1-1, with D possibly TRBD1 on 5 matching bases. The CDR3 is made up of 14 amino acids. Trimming pared 3 bases from V and 2 bases from J, leaving 10 bases between.